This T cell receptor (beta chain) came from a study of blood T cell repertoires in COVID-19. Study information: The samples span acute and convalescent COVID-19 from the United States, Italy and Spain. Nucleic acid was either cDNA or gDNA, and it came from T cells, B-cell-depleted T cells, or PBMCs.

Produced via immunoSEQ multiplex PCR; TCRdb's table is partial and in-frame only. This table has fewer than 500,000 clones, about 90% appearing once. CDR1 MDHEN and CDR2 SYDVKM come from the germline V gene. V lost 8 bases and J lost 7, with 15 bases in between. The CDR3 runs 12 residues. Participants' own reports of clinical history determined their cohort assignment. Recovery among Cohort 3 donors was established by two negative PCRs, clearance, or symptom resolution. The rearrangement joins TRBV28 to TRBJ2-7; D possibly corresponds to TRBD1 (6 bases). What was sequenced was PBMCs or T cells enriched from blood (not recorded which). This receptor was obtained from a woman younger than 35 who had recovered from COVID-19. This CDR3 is CASRDYTGEQYF. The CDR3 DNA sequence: TGTGCCAGCCGCGATTATACAGGGGAGCAGTACTTC.